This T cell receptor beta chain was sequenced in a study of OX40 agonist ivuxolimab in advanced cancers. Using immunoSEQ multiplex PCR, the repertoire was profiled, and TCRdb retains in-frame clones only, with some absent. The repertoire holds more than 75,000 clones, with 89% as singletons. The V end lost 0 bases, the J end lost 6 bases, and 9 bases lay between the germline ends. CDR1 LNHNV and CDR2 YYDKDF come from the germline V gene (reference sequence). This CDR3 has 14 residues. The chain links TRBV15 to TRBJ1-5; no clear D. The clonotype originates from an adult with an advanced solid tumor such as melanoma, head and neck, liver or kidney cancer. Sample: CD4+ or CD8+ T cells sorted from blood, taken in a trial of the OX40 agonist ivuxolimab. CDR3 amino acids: CATSRDRGIQPQHF. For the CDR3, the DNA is TGTGCCACCAGCAGAGATAGAGGGATTCAGCCCCAGCATTTT.